This T cell receptor (beta chain) is from a study of PD-1 blockade in classical Hodgkin lymphoma. Looking at the study overall: The nivolumab dose that patients received was 3 mg/kg, given intravenously every 2 weeks.

Study results and limitations: Excluded were patients who started nivolumab under 1 year after ASCT, a group that had lower diversity. Before treatment, complete responders showed about the same diversity as newly diagnosed patients. Relative to healthy donors, newly diagnosed patients reportedly had lower baseline TCR diversity, which was reported as lower still in relapsed/refractory patients.

Each of the patients experienced relapse following autologous stem cell transplantation, and their brentuximab vedotin exposure differed. Of note for this clone: Its antigen is unidentified.

Clones were read by immunoSEQ multiplex PCR, and TCRdb kept only the in-frame ones, dropping some. This table holds under 75,000 clones, more than 70% found once. CDR3 length: 12 amino acids. The germline V gene encodes CDR1 SGHNT and CDR2 YYREEE (reference sequence). The ends were cut back, 4 bases at V and 4 bases at J, with 6 bases in the middle. The clonotype was recovered from a human donor with classical Hodgkin lymphoma. The material sequenced was peripheral blood mononuclear cells (PBMCs), taken before the second cycle of nivolumab. The chain carries TRBV5-4 and TRBJ2-1, with no clear D. CDR3 loop: CASSRTYNEQFF. DNA for the CDR3: TGTGCCAGCAGCAGAACTTACAATGAGCAGTTCTTC.